The entry below describes one TCR beta chain. Germline CDR1 and CDR2: GTSNPN and SVGIG (reference sequence). Trimming removed 2 bases from V and 5 bases from J, with 12 bases in between. The CDR3 sequence is 13 residues long. This sample is part of a study of early stage breast cancer tumors. Sequenced by immunoSEQ multiplex PCR; TCRdb stores in-frame clones only, minus some. This table has roughly 10,000 clones, 78% appearing once. Source material: normal breast tissue next to the tumor. The genes are TRBV30 and TRBJ1-2, with no clear D. This TCR was recovered from a person aged 35 to 50 with breast cancer. In DNA form, the CDR3 reads TGTGCCTGGAGTCCAAAACTCCGTTATGGCTACACCTTC. Translation: CAWSPKLRYGYTF.